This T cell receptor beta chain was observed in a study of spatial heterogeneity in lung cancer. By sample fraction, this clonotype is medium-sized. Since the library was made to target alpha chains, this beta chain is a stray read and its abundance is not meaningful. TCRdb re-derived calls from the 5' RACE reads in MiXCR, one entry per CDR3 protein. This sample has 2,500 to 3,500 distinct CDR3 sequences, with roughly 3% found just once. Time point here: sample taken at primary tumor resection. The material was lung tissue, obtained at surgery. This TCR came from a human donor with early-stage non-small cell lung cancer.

The CDR3 spells CAISELTDTQYF. The DNA of the CDR3 is TGTGCCATCAGTGAGCTCACAGATACGCAGTATTTT. This chain joins TRBV10-3 and TRBJ2-3; D gene unclear. In germline, CDR1 is ENHRY, CDR2 SYGVKD. V shed 2 bases and J shed 2 bases, with 2 bases lying between them. The length of the CDR3 is 12 residues.